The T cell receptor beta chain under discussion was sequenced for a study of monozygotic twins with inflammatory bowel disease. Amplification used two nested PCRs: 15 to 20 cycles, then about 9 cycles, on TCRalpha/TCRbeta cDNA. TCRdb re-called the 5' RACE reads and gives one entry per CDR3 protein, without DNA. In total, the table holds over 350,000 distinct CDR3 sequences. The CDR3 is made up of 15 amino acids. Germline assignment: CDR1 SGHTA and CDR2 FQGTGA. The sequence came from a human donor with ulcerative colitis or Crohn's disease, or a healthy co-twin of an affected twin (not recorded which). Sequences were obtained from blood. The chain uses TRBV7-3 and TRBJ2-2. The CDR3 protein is CASSIYGANTGELFF.